This T cell receptor beta chain was sequenced in a study of shared clonotypes between healthy human individuals. Genomic DNA of each subset was evenly split across several immunoSEQ plates. Assay used: immunoSEQ multiplex PCR; TCRdb lists only in-frame clones, some missing. The sample has millions of clones, 90% to 95% seen once. Only CD45RO-negative cells positively selected for CCR7 counted as naive CD8 cells, so terminally differentiated effector memory CD45RA+ cells were excluded. The sequenced material came from naive CD8+ T cells from PBMCs. This receptor was obtained from a man younger than 35 in good health. Some clones in this sample may be carry-over from other donors' samples.

The CDR3 DNA follows: TGCGCCAGCAGCTTGGAGGGGGTATATGACTATGGCTACACCTTC. Residues: CASSLEGVYDYGYTF. The chain uses TRBV5-1 and TRBJ1-2, with D maybe TRBD1 (6 bases). CDR3 length: 15 residues. V lost 0 bases and J 3 bases, leaving 12 bases between the germline ends. CDR1 and CDR2 (germline): SGHRS, YFSETQ.